The 23 T cell receptor beta chains below come from one sample, sequenced in a study of blood T cell repertoires in COVID-19. Measured with immunoSEQ multiplex PCR; TCRdb has only the in-frame clones, and not every one. The repertoire holds about 81,000 clones, with over 75% as singletons. The sequencing sample was made of peripheral blood. These receptors all come from a woman in her sixties or seventies with acute or convalescent COVID-19.

V usage is TRBV4-2 and J usage is TRBJ2-6; TRBD2 is a possible D gene (5 bases). CDR3 length: 16 amino acids. V was shortened by 5 bases and J by 0 bases, with 11 bases between the two germline ends. Germline V gives CDR1 LGHNA, CDR2 YNFKEQ. CDR3 region: CASSEGRGSGANVLTF. The DNA for the CDR3 is TGTGCCAGCAGCGAAGGTCGGGGCTCTGGGGCCAACGTCCTGACTTTC.

The chain joins TRBV6-6 to TRBJ1-3; TRBD1 matches 7 bases. J lost 0 bases, V lost 8 bases, and 1 base had no gene match. The CDR3 sequence is 13 residues long. Per the germline V gene, CDR1 is MNHNY and CDR2 is SVGAGI (reference sequence). The CDR3 sequence is CASRDSSGNTIYF. The CDR3 coding sequence is TGTGCCAGCCGGGACAGCTCTGGAAACACCATATATTTT.

The chain employs TRBV27 and TRBJ2-2, with TRBD2 identical over 11 bases. Germline V gene lookup returns CDR1 MNHEY and CDR2 SMNVEV (reference sequence). The V gene end was trimmed by 8 bases and the J gene end by 6 bases; junction bases not matched to a gene: 8. This CDR3 has 15 amino acids. This CDR3 reads CASSWVAGGSGELFF. The DNA of the CDR3 is TGTGCCAGCTCCTGGGTAGCGGGAGGGTCCGGGGAGCTGTTTTTT.

J is TRBJ1-3 and V is TRBV9; D uncertain. Per the germline V gene, CDR1 is SGDLS and CDR2 is YYNGEE. The V gene lost 4 bases and the J gene lost 4 bases, with 15 bases spanning the gap. The CDR3 is 15 residues long. CDR3: CASSPREGSGNTIYF. The CDR3 nucleotides are TGTGCCAGCAGCCCCCGGGAGGGATCCGGAAACACCATATATTTT.

Written as DNA, the CDR3 is TGTGCCAGCAGCATGGGAGACAATCAGCCCCAGCATTTT. This codes for CASSMGDNQPQHF. The rearrangement uses TRBV6-4 and TRBJ1-5; D call uncertain. Germline CDR1 is MRHNA and CDR2 is SNTAGT. Trimming cost V 6 bases and J 3 bases, with 9 bases left between them. This CDR3 comprises 13 residues.

V and J are TRBV29-1 and TRBJ2-5; TRBD1 might be the D (7 bases). This CDR3 has 15 residues. Trimming removed 6 bases from V and 5 bases from J, with 22 bases in between. CDR1 and CDR2 (germline): SQVTM, ANQGSEA. This chain's CDR3 is CSVAGPGQSKETQYF. Written as DNA, the CDR3 is TGCAGCGTCGCGGGACCGGGACAGTCGAAGGAGACCCAGTACTTC.

The chain employs TRBV2 and TRBJ2-3, with unresolved D. Germline loops: CDR1 SNHLY, CDR2 FYNNEI. Trimming pared 6 bases from V and 0 bases from J, leaving 10 bases between. The CDR3 covers 14 residues. The CDR3 DNA reads TGTGCCAGCAGAGTTTACGGGAGCACAGATACGCAGTATTTT. Its translation is CASRVYGSTDTQYF.

This rearrangement joins TRBV19 to TRBJ2-1; 11 positions agree with TRBD2. CDR3 length: 15 residues. V lost 3 bases and J lost 7; bases outside the gene matches: 5. Per the germline V gene, CDR1 is LNHDA and CDR2 is SQIVND (reference sequence). The chain's CDR3 is CASSIVAGGRNEQFF. Here the CDR3 DNA reads TGTGCCAGTAGTATTGTAGCGGGAGGGCGGAATGAGCAGTTCTTC.

V usage is TRBV7-9 and J usage is TRBJ1-1; 8 bases fit TRBD1. J lost 2 bases, V lost 2 bases, and 7 bases had no gene match. This CDR3 is built from 16 residues. Per the germline V gene, CDR1 is SEHNR and CDR2 is FQNEAQ (reference sequence). CDR3 loop: CASSLLEDRANTEAFF. The CDR3 coding sequence is TGTGCCAGCAGCTTACTCGAGGACAGGGCTAACACTGAAGCTTTCTTT. Complete variable domain (other parts from reference TRBV7-9 and TRBJ1-1): DTGVSQNPRHKITKRGQNVTFRCDPISEHNRLYWYRQTLGQGPEFLTYFQNEAQLEKSRLLSDRFSAERPKGSFSTLEIQRTEQGDSAMYLCASSLLEDRANTEAFFGQGTRLTVV.

The chain employs TRBV4-1 and TRBJ2-6, with unresolved D. Trimming pared 1 base from V and 0 bases from J, leaving 13 bases between. The CDR3 spans 18 residues. The germline CDR1 and CDR2 sequences are MGHRA and YSYEKL. DNA for the CDR3: TGCGCCAGCAGCCAAGGCTCCCAACACCGCTCTGGGGCCAACGTCCTGACTTTC. This translates into CASSQGSQHRSGANVLTF.

V gene TRBV19 combines with J gene TRBJ1-1; D uncertain. V dropped 4 bases and J dropped 0 bases, with 9 bases sitting between them. The CDR3 is made up of 14 amino acids. CDR1 is LNHDA and CDR2 is SQIVND in the germline V gene (reference sequence). CDR3 region: CASSTQVLNTEAFF. Here the CDR3 DNA reads TGTGCCAGTAGTACGCAGGTGCTGAACACTGAAGCTTTCTTT.

The chain uses TRBV15 and TRBJ2-1, with TRBD2 as a possible D gene (6 bases). Trimming took off 2 bases at V and 4 bases at J, with 18 bases between the two ends. CDR1 and CDR2 from the germline V gene are LNHNV and YYDKDF (reference sequence). The CDR3 runs to 17 residues. CDR3 DNA: TGTGCCACCAGCAGACAGACCGCGACCCGGGGGTACAATGAGCAGTTCTTC. Protein: CATSRQTATRGYNEQFF.

The rearrangement joins TRBV5-1 to TRBJ1-1; 7 bases are a match to TRBD1. The germline V gene has CDR1 SGHRS and CDR2 YFSETQ. The junction had 1 base not matched to a gene; V was cut back by 4 bases and J by 1 base. The CDR3 sequence is 13 residues long. In DNA form, the CDR3 reads TGCGCCAGCAGCGGGGACAGGAACACTGAAGCTTTCTTT. Translation: CASSGDRNTEAFF.

This clone was counted between two and nine times. V gene TRBV28 combines with J gene TRBJ1-6, with D perhaps TRBD1 (5 bases). The CDR3 extends over 18 amino acids. Per the germline V gene, CDR1 is MDHEN and CDR2 is SYDVKM. V lost 1 base and J lost 0, with 13 bases in between. CDR3: CASSLSRGLGSYNSPLHF. CDR3 sequence (DNA): TGTGCCAGCAGTTTATCCCGGGGACTAGGCTCCTATAATTCACCCCTCCACTTT.

This rearrangement joins TRBV5-1 to TRBJ2-5; a possible D gene is TRBD1 (5 bases). The CDR3 consists of 13 residues. V was trimmed by 0 bases and J by 2 bases, leaving 5 bases between them. Germline CDR1 reads SGHRS; CDR2 reads YFSETQ. CDR3 DNA sequence: TGCGCCAGCAGCTTGGGACAGCAAGAGACCCAGTACTTC. Its protein is CASSLGQQETQYF.

This CDR3 reads CASSWAGGLDTEAFF. Written as DNA, the CDR3 is TGCGCCAGCAGCTGGGCAGGGGGGCTAGACACTGAAGCTTTCTTT. This chain links TRBV5-1 with TRBJ1-1, with 7 nucleotides matching TRBD1. J was trimmed by 3 bases and V by 3 bases; bases with no gene match: 8. CDR3 length: 15 residues. From germline, CDR1 is SGHRS and CDR2 YFSETQ. Full variable domain (remainder filled in from reference TRBV5-1 and TRBJ1-1): KAGVTQTPRYLIKTRGQQVTLSCSPISGHRSVSWYQQTPGQGLQFLFEYFSETQRNKGNFPGRFSGRQFSNSRSEMNVSTLELGDSALYLCASSWAGGLDTEAFFGQGTRLTVV.

The chain employs TRBV4-1 and TRBJ1-5, with 9 bases fitting TRBD1. Germline V gives CDR1 MGHRA, CDR2 YSYEKL. Germline trimming cut 5 bases from V and 8 bases from J; bases unmatched to any gene: 16. This CDR3 comprises 17 residues. This CDR3 reads CASSSQPTGGQGEPQHF. The CDR3 bases are TGCGCCAGCAGCTCACAGCCGACAGGGGGGCAAGGTGAGCCCCAGCATTTT.

V is TRBV9 and J is TRBJ2-5; TRBD2 agrees at 9 bases. Germline V gives CDR1 SGDLS, CDR2 YYNGEE. The CDR3 has 15 residues. V shed 0 bases, J shed 4 bases, and the junction held 4 bases outside the gene matches. The CDR3 loop reads CASSVGLAGRETQYF. The DNA for the CDR3 is TGTGCCAGCAGCGTAGGTCTAGCGGGAAGAGAGACCCAGTACTTC.

The J gene is TRBJ1-1, the V gene TRBV30; the D gene is possibly TRBD1 (6 bases). Germline V gives CDR1 GTSNPN, CDR2 SVGIG (reference sequence). This CDR3 comprises 16 residues. Trimming removed 0 bases from V and 0 bases from J, with 14 bases in between. As DNA, the CDR3 is TGTGCCTGGAGTGTATGGTTTGGGACAATGAACACTGAAGCTTTCTTT. This sequence encodes CAWSVWFGTMNTEAFF.

The V and J genes are TRBV11-2 and TRBJ1-2; possible D gene TRBD1, 6 bases. The V gene lost 5 bases and the J gene lost 4 bases, with 20 bases spanning the gap. Germline CDR1 and CDR2: SGHAT and FQNNGV. The CDR3 contains 16 residues. The CDR3 DNA sequence: TGTGCCAGCAGCCACATATCCCAGGGGTCCGCCTATGGCTACACCTTC. Translated: CASSHISQGSAYGYTF.

The gene calls are TRBV3-1 (or the pseudogene TRBV3-2) and TRBJ2-7; 7 bases are shared with TRBD2. The CDR3 is 11 amino acids. The trim removed 6 bases at V and 7 bases at J, leaving 3 bases unmatched. Germline values: CDR1 LGHDT, CDR2 YNNKEL (reference sequence). DNA for the CDR3: TGTGCCAGCAGTAGCGGGCGGGAGCAGTACGTC. Its translation is CASSSGREQYV.

The gene calls are TRBV7-2 and TRBJ1-1; a weak D match, TRBD1 (5 bases). The germline gives CDR1 SGHTA, CDR2 FQGNSA. The CDR3 contains 14 residues. V was clipped by 4 bases and J by 6 bases, with 15 bases between them. CDR3 DNA: TGTGCCAGCAGCTCCGGGGGGGGGTTATCTGAAGCTTTCTTT. Translation gives CASSSGGGLSEAFF.

The V gene is TRBV29-1, the J gene TRBJ2-1; 7 bases agree with TRBD1. The CDR3 sequence is 11 residues long. From germline, CDR1 is SQVTM and CDR2 ANQGSEA. The CDR3 DNA reads TGCAGTTCGACAGGGTCAGACGAGCAGTTCTTC. It encodes CSSTGSDEQFF.